The clone carrying this TCR beta chain was recorded a few times. Its antigen remains unidentified. Germline V lookup: CDR1 MNHNS, CDR2 SASEGT. The CDR3 extends over 15 amino acids. The V segment lost 8 bases and the J segment 1 base; nucleotides outside the gene matches: 5. This entry comes from a study of CD8+ T cells in alopecia areata. Findings and limits, study-wide: Clonality was higher in lesional than normal scalp, especially in alopecia totalis/universalis. Resident alphabeta T-cell populations of normal skin are likewise subject to sequencing in scalp samples. The study found TCR sharing across patients less clear than in mice, possibly for HLA reasons.

Reverse transcription of extracted RNA yielded cDNA, which provided the sequencing template. Sequencing was performed with immunoSEQ multiplex PCR; in TCRdb, only in-frame clones are kept and a portion is missing. The sample lists about 110,000 clones, approximately 59% occurring once. This clonotype was obtained from a human donor in good health. This chain joins TRBV6-1 and TRBJ2-5; 12 nucleotides align to TRBD2. Sequencing used CD8+ T cells sorted from blood. CDR3 nucleotide sequence: TGTGCCAGCGCTACTAGCGGGGGGAGCCAAGAGACCCAGTACTTC. This translates into CASATSGGSQETQYF.